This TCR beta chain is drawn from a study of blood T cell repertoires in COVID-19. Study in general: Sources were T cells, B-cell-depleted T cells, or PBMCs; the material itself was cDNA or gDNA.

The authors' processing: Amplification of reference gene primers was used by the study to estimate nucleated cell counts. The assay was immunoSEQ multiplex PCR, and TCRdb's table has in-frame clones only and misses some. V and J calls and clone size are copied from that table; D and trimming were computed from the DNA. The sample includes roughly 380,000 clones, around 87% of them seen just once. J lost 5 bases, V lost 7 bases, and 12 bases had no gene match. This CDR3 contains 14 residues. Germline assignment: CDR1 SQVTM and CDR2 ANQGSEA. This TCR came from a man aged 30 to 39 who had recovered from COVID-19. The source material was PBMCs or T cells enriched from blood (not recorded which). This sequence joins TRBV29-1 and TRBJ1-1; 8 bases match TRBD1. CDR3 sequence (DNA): TGCAGCGGGATATCGACAGGGGCTGGAACTGAAGCTTTCTTT. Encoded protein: CSGISTGAGTEAFF.